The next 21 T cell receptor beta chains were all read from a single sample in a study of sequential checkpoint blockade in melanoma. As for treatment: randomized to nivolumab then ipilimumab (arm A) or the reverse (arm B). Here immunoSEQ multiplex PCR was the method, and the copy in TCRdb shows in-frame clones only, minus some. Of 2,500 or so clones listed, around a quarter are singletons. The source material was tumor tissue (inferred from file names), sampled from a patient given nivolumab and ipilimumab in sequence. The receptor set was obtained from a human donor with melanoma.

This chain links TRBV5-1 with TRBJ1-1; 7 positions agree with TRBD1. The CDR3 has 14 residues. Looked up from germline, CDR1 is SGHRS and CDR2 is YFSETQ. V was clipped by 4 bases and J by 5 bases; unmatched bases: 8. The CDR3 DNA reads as TGCGCCAGCAGCCTAGGCCCGACAGGGACTGAAGCTTTCTTT. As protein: CASSLGPTGTEAFF. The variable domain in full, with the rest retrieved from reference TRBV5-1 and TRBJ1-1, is KAGVTQTPRYLIKTRGQQVTLSCSPISGHRSVSWYQQTPGQGLQFLFEYFSETQRNKGNFPGRFSGRQFSNSRSEMNVSTLELGDSALYLCASSLGPTGTEAFFGQGTRLTVV.

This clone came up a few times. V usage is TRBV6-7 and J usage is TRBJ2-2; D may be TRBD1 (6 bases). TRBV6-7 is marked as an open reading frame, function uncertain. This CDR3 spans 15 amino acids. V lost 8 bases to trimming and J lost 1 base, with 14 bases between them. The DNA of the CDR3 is TGTGCCAGCCGCGATCAGGGGTTGAACACCGGGGAGCTGTTTTTT. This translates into CASRDQGLNTGELFF.

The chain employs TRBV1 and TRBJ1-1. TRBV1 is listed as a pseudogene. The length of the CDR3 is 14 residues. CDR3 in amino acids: CASSQDAFNTEAFF. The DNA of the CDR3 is TGCGCCAGCAGCCAAGATGCCTTTAACACTGAAGCTTTCTTT.

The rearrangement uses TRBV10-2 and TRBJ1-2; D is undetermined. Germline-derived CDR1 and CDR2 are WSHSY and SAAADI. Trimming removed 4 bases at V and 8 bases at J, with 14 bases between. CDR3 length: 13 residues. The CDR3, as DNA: TGCGCCAGCAGTGCGGGGTTCAGCTTCGGCTACACCTTC. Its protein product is CASSAGFSFGYTF.

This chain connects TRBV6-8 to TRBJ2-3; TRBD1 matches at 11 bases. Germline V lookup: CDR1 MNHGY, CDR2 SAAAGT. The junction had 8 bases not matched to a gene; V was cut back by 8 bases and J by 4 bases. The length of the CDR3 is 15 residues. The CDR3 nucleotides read TGTGCCAGCGCCTACGGACAGGGGGCCCCAGATACGCAGTATTTT. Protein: CASAYGQGAPDTQYF.

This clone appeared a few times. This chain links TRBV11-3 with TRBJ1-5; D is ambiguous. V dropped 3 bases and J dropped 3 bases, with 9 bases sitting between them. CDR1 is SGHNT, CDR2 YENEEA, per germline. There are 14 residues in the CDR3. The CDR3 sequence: CASSFDTVNQPQHF. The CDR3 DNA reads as TGTGCCAGCAGCTTTGACACCGTCAATCAGCCCCAGCATTTT. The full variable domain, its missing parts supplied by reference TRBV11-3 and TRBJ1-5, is EAGVVQSPRYKIIEKKQPVAFWCNPISGHNTLYWYLQNLGQGPELLIRYENEEAVDDSQLPKDRFSAERLKGVDSTLKIQPAELGDSAVYLCASSFDTVNQPQHFGDGTRLSIL.

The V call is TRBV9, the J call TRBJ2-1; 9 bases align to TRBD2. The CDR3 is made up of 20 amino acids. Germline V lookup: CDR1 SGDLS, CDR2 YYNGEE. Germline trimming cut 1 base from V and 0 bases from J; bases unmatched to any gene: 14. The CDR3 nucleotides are TGTGCCAGCAGCGTAAGGGGCGGGGCTAGCGGGGCCCTCTCCTACAATGAGCAGTTCTTC. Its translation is CASSVRGGASGALSYNEQFF.

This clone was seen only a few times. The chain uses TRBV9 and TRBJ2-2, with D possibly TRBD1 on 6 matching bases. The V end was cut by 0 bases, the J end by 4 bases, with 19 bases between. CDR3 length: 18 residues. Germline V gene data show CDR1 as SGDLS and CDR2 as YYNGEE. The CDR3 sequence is CASSVEGFPGVSTGELFF. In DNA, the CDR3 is TGTGCCAGCAGCGTAGAAGGGTTTCCAGGGGTAAGCACCGGGGAGCTGTTTTTT.

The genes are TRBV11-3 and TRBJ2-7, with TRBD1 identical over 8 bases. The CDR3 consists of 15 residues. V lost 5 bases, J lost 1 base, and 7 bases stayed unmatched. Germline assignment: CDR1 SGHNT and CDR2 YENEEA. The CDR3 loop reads CASSRGQGKSYEQYF. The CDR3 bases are TGTGCCAGCAGCCGCGGACAGGGAAAGTCCTACGAGCAGTACTTC.

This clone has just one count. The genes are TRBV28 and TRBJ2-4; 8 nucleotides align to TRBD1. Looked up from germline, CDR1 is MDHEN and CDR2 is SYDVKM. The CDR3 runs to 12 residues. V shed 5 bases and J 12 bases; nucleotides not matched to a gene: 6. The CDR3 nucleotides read TGTGCCAGCAGTCTCCCCAGGGGGCCTCAGTACTTC. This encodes CASSLPRGPQYF.

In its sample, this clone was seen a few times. The CDR3 loop is CASSAGATAVYEQYF. CDR3 nucleotides: TGTGCCAGCAGCGCGGGCGCAACGGCGGTCTACGAGCAGTACTTC. The chain links TRBV11-3 to TRBJ2-7; tentatively, D is TRBD2 (5 bases). Germline loops: CDR1 SGHNT, CDR2 YENEEA. The CDR3 length is 15 residues. Trimming removed 5 bases from V and 3 bases from J, with 17 bases in between.

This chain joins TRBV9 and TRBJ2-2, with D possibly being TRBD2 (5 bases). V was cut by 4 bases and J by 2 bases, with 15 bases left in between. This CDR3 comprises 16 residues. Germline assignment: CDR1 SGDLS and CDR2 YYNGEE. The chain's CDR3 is CASSPRVSGNTGELFF. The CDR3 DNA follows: TGTGCCAGCAGCCCTCGTGTCTCGGGAAACACCGGGGAGCTGTTTTTT. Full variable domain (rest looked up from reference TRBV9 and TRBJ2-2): DSGVTQTPKHLITATGQRVTLRCSPRSGDLSVYWYQQSLDQGLQFLIQYYNGEERAKGNILERFSAQQFPDLHSELNLSSLELGDSALYFCASSPRVSGNTGELFFGEGSRLTVL.

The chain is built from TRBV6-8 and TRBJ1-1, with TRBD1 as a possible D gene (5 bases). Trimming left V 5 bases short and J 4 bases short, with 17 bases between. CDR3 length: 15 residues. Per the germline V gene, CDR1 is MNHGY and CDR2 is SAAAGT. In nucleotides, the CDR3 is TGTGCCAGCAGTCCCATTAAAGGGGTGGGCACTGAAGCTTTCTTT. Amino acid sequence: CASSPIKGVGTEAFF.

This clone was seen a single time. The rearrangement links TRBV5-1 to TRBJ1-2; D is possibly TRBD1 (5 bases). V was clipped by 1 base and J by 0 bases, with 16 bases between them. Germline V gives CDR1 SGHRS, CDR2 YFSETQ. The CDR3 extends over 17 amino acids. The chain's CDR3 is CASSLTPRGAANYGYTF. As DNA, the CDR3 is TGCGCCAGCAGCTTGACCCCCCGAGGGGCTGCTAACTATGGCTACACCTTC.

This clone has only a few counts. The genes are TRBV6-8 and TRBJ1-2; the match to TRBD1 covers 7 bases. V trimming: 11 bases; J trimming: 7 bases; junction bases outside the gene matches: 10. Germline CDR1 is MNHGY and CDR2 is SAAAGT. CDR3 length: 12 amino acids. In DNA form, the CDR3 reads TGTGCCCCAGGAGGAGGGGGCGTTGGCTACACCTTC. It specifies CAPGGGGVGYTF.

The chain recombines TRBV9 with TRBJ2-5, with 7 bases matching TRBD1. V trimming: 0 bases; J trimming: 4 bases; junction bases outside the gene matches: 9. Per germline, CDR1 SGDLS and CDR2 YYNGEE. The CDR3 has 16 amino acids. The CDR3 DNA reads TGTGCCAGCAGCGTAGGGCACGGACAGGCAGGAGAGACCCAGTACTTC. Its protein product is CASSVGHGQAGETQYF.

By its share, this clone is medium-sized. This CDR3 reads CASSPRGGAGDTQYF. In DNA, the CDR3 is TGTGCCAGCAGCCCGAGAGGGGGGGCTGGAGATACGCAGTATTTT. V gene TRBV11-3 combines with J gene TRBJ2-3, with D tentatively TRBD2 (7 bases). The germline V and J ends were trimmed by 5 bases and 5 bases, with 17 bases remaining between them. This CDR3 has 15 amino acids. Germline-derived CDR1 and CDR2 are SGHNT and YENEEA.

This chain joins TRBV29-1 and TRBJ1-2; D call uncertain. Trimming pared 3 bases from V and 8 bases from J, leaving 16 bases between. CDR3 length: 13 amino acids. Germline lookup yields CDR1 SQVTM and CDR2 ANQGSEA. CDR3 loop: CSVEVFWGFGYTF. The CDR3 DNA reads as TGCAGCGTTGAGGTTTTTTGGGGATTCGGCTACACCTTC.

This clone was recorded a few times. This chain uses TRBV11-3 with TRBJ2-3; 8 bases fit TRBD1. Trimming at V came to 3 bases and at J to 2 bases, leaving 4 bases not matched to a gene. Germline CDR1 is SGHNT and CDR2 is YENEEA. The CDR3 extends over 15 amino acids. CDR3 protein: CASSLTGALTDTQYF. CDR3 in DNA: TGTGCCAGCAGCTTGACAGGGGCGCTCACAGATACGCAGTATTTT.

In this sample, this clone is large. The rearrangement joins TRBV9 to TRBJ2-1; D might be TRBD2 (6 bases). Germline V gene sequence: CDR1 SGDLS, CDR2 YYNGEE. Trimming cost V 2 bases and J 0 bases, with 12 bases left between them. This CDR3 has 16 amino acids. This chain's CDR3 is CASSVQLASSYNEQFF. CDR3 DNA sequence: TGTGCCAGCAGCGTGCAACTAGCCAGCTCCTACAATGAGCAGTTCTTC.

This chain's CDR3 is CSARAPRHTEAFF. The CDR3 region has the DNA TGCAGCGCACGGGCCCCCCGACACACTGAAGCTTTCTTT. This chain joins TRBV29-1 and TRBJ1-1; D remains ambiguous. This CDR3 contains 13 residues. Germline-derived CDR1 and CDR2 are SQVTM and ANQGSEA. The ends were cut back, 7 bases at V and 3 bases at J, with 15 bases in the middle.